This T cell receptor beta chain is drawn from a study of control samples from healthy donors and cancer patients. TCRdb keeps only in-frame clones here, not all; method: immunoSEQ multiplex PCR. This table has some 120,000 clones, approximately 87% appearing once. This CDR3 spans 15 amino acids. Germline V lookup: CDR1 MNHEY, CDR2 SMNVEV (reference sequence). Trimming at V came to 3 bases and at J to 7 bases, leaving 9 bases not matched to a gene. This clonotype originated in a man aged 25 to 45 in good health. The chain couples TRBV27 to TRBJ1-2; 9 positions match TRBD1. Material for sequencing was blood. The CDR3, as DNA: TGTGCCAGCAGTTTCTCACAGGGGGCGAGCGGTGGCTACACCTTC. This codes for CASSFSQGASGGYTF.